This passage covers 22 T cell receptor beta chains from one sample sequenced in a study of human thymus T cells. Measured with immunoSEQ multiplex PCR; TCRdb has only the in-frame clones, and not every one. The data hold 45,000 to 50,000 clones, with just under 95% observed a single time. The sample taken for sequencing was blood. These receptor sequences come from a girl in the first two years of life with a congenital heart defect but otherwise immunologically healthy.

V gene TRBV11-2 combines with J gene TRBJ2-6; 7 bases agree with TRBD2. Trimming cost V 6 bases and J 5 bases; bases outside gene matches: 16. This CDR3 spans 18 amino acids. Germline CDR1 and CDR2: SGHAT and FQNNGV. The CDR3 spells CASRQPGLSPGRANVLTF. CDR3 DNA sequence: TGTGCCAGCAGGCAACCGGGACTAAGTCCCGGTCGGGCCAACGTCCTGACTTTC.

This clone was recorded only once. The J gene is TRBJ2-7, the V gene TRBV5-1; 9 bases agree with TRBD1. Unmatched junction bases numbered 3, after V lost 7 bases and J lost 1 base. Germline V gene lookup returns CDR1 SGHRS and CDR2 YFSETQ. This CDR3 contains 13 residues. CDR3 in amino acids: CASAGTGSYEQYF. As DNA, the CDR3 is TGCGCCAGCGCGGGGACAGGGTCCTACGAGCAGTACTTC.

This chain links TRBV7-2 with TRBJ1-3; perhaps TRBD1 as D (5 bases). V was trimmed by 2 bases and J by 4 bases, leaving 9 bases between them. This CDR3 is built from 14 residues. Germline loops: CDR1 SGHTA, CDR2 FQGNSA. CDR3 DNA: TGTGCCAGCAGCTTACAGGGTACGGGAAACACCATATATTTT. Protein sequence: CASSLQGTGNTIYF.

J is TRBJ2-1 and V is TRBV5-4; 11 bases fit TRBD2. J lost 9 bases, V lost 2 bases, and 7 bases had no gene match. The CDR3 consists of 15 residues. The germline V gene has CDR1 SGHNT and CDR2 YYREEE (reference sequence). As DNA, the CDR3 is TGTGCCAGCAGCTTCGATAGCGGGAGGGCGAGTGAGCAGTTCTTC. Protein: CASSFDSGRASEQFF.

The chain's CDR3 is CASSFLAGEVGEQFF. In DNA form, the CDR3 reads TGCGCCAGCAGCTTTCTTGCGGGAGAAGTGGGTGAGCAGTTCTTC. The chain has TRBV5-1 and TRBJ2-1, with 7 bases matching TRBD2. V shed 2 bases and J 9 bases; nucleotides not matched to a gene: 11. Looked up from germline, CDR1 is SGHRS and CDR2 is YFSETQ. CDR3 length: 15 residues.

This chain joins TRBV15 and TRBJ1-3; D call uncertain. The V gene lost 2 bases and the J gene lost 4 bases, with 12 bases spanning the gap. The CDR3 is made up of 15 amino acids. CDR1 and CDR2 from the germline V gene are LNHNV and YYDKDF (reference sequence). The CDR3 nucleotides are TGTGCCACCAGCAGACGTGACACCAGGGGAAACACCATATATTTT. It encodes CATSRRDTRGNTIYF.

This rearrangement joins TRBV5-1 to TRBJ2-3; possibly TRBD1 for D (5 bases). CDR1 SGHRS and CDR2 YFSETQ come from the germline V gene. V lost 5 bases and J lost 1, with 11 bases in between. The CDR3 covers 14 residues. CDR3 protein: CASRGLRGTDTQYF. CDR3 DNA: TGCGCCAGCAGGGGGCTTCGTGGCACAGATACGCAGTATTTT.

This clone has just one count. V is TRBV5-5 and J is TRBJ2-5; unclear D gene. Trimming took off 1 base at V and 4 bases at J, with 8 bases between the two ends. The CDR3 runs to 13 residues. CDR1 is SGHKS and CDR2 is YYEKEE in the germline V gene (reference sequence). DNA of the CDR3: TGTGCCAGCAGCTTGATCGGTGGAGAGACCCAGTACTTC. Amino acid sequence: CASSLIGGETQYF. Together with reference TRBV5-5 and TRBJ2-5, the CDR3 gives the full variable domain: DAGVTQSPTHLIKTRGQQVTLRCSPISGHKSVSWYQQVLGQGPQFIFQYYEKEERGRGNFPDRFSARQFPNYSSELNVNALLLGDSALYLCASSLIGGETQYFGPGTRLLVL.

This chain links TRBV5-1 with TRBJ1-1; no clear D. Between the trimmed V and J ends, which lost 0 bases and 0 bases, there was a span of 9 bases. Germline V gene sequence: CDR1 SGHRS, CDR2 YFSETQ. The CDR3 covers 15 residues. CDR3 sequence: CASSLGPLMNTEAFF. DNA of the CDR3: TGCGCCAGCAGCTTGGGGCCGCTAATGAACACTGAAGCTTTCTTT.

The chain is built from TRBV5-6 and TRBJ1-4; the match to TRBD1 covers 11 bases. The CDR3 covers 16 residues. J lost 3 bases, V lost 4 bases, and 5 bases had no gene match. Germline V gene lookup returns CDR1 SGHDT and CDR2 YYEEEE. Here the CDR3 DNA reads TGTGCCAGCAGCGCGGACAGGGGGCTGTCTAATGAAAAACTGTTTTTT. Translated, it gives CASSADRGLSNEKLFF.

There are a few counts of this clone. The chain is built from TRBV15 and TRBJ2-3; 7 positions agree with TRBD2. In germline, CDR1 is LNHNV, CDR2 YYDKDF (reference sequence). Trimming removed 3 bases from V and 8 bases from J; junction bases left unmatched: 8. There are 14 residues in the CDR3. CDR3 loop: CATSSPTTSPTQYF. Written as DNA, the CDR3 is TGTGCCACCAGCAGCCCAACGACTAGCCCTACGCAGTATTTT.

The genes are TRBV7-2 and TRBJ2-1; tentatively, D is TRBD2 (6 bases). Germline V gene sequence: CDR1 SGHTA, CDR2 FQGNSA. V was trimmed by 4 bases and J by 2 bases, leaving 12 bases between them. This CDR3 has 15 residues. The CDR3, as DNA: TGTGCCAGCAGCTCGGGGACTCGCCCCTACAATGAGCAGTTCTTC. Its translation: CASSSGTRPYNEQFF.

The CDR3 bases are TGTGCCAGCAGCCGGGACAGGGCCTACGAGCAGTACTTC. As protein: CASSRDRAYEQYF. The gene calls are TRBV2 and TRBJ2-7; 9 nucleotides match TRBD1. The CDR3 is 13 amino acids. The germline gives CDR1 SNHLY, CDR2 FYNNEI. Trimming took 6 bases from V and 2 from J; bases not matched to a gene: 2.

The CDR3 reads CASSWTSGRYEQYF. The CDR3 nucleotides are TGTGCCAGCAGCTGGACTAGCGGGAGATACGAGCAGTACTTC. The chain recombines TRBV7-9 with TRBJ2-7, with TRBD2 matching over 13 bases. Germline V gene data show CDR1 as SEHNR and CDR2 as FQNEAQ (reference sequence). CDR3 length equals 14 residues. The junction had 1 base not matched to a gene; V was cut back by 4 bases and J by 4 bases.

Of note for this clone: At one boundary the junction diverges from the germline segment, which might be a read error. The chain carries TRBV18 and TRBJ2-7; D is ambiguous. From germline, CDR1 is KGHSH and CDR2 LQKENI. The CDR3 extends over 12 amino acids. The CDR3 sequence: CVSSPSSYEQYF. CDR3 DNA: TGTGTCAGCTCACCCAGTTCCTACGAGCAGTACTTC.

The V and J genes are TRBV4-2 and TRBJ2-7, with D tentatively TRBD2 (5 bases). Germline CDR1 reads LGHNA; CDR2 reads YNFKEQ. The V end was cut by 0 bases, the J end by 6 bases, with 15 bases between. This CDR3 region has 15 residues. CDR3 sequence: CASSQDLDRGSEQYF. Written as DNA, the CDR3 is TGTGCCAGCAGCCAAGATTTAGATCGGGGTAGCGAGCAGTACTTC.

The rearrangement uses TRBV7-9 and TRBJ2-7, with 9 bases matching TRBD2. Trimming cost V 5 bases and J 3 bases; bases outside gene matches: 5. CDR3 size: 14 residues. CDR1 and CDR2 from the germline V gene are SEHNR and FQNEAQ (reference sequence). The CDR3 loop is CASSPTSGHYEQYF. DNA of the CDR3: TGTGCCAGCAGCCCGACTAGCGGACACTACGAGCAGTACTTC.

This rearrangement joins TRBV29-1 to TRBJ1-1; no clear D. Between the trimmed V and J ends, which lost 5 bases and 7 bases, there was a span of 8 bases. Germline CDR1 is SQVTM and CDR2 is ANQGSEA. The CDR3 spans 10 residues. The chain's CDR3 is CSVKVVEAFF. In nucleotides, the CDR3 is TGCAGCGTTAAGGTCGTTGAAGCTTTCTTT.

This clone was seen just once. The rearrangement joins TRBV5-6 to TRBJ1-3, with no clear D. The germline V gene has CDR1 SGHDT and CDR2 YYEEEE. Trimming removed 0 bases from V and 2 bases from J, with 15 bases in between. This CDR3 has 17 residues. The CDR3 DNA follows: TGTGCCAGCAGCTTGGGAGCCATGGCGGGTCCTGGAAACACCATATATTTT. This sequence encodes CASSLGAMAGPGNTIYF.

This chain connects TRBV5-4 to TRBJ2-1; D is ambiguous. Germline CDR1 and CDR2: SGHNT and YYREEE (reference sequence). V lost 0 bases to trimming and J lost 3 bases, with 10 bases between them. The CDR3 has 15 residues. CDR3: CASSLGTPHYNEQFF. The CDR3 nucleotides are TGTGCCAGCAGCTTGGGAACGCCGCACTACAATGAGCAGTTCTTC.

The CDR3 DNA follows: TGTGCCAGCAGCGTGATCCGTGACTATGGCTACACCTTC. Residues: CASSVIRDYGYTF. This chain uses TRBV28 with TRBJ1-2; unclear D gene. In germline, CDR1 is MDHEN, CDR2 SYDVKM. The CDR3 runs 13 residues. Trimming cost V 6 bases and J 3 bases, with 11 bases left between them.

The V gene is TRBV6-1, the J gene TRBJ2-7; perhaps D is TRBD1 or TRBD2 (5 bases each). This CDR3 spans 14 amino acids. V was clipped by 5 bases and J by 2 bases, with 13 bases between them. Germline V gene data show CDR1 as MNHNS and CDR2 as SASEGT. The CDR3 protein is CASSPRGGPYEQYF. CDR3 sequence (DNA): TGTGCCAGCAGTCCCCGGGGCGGTCCCTACGAGCAGTACTTC.